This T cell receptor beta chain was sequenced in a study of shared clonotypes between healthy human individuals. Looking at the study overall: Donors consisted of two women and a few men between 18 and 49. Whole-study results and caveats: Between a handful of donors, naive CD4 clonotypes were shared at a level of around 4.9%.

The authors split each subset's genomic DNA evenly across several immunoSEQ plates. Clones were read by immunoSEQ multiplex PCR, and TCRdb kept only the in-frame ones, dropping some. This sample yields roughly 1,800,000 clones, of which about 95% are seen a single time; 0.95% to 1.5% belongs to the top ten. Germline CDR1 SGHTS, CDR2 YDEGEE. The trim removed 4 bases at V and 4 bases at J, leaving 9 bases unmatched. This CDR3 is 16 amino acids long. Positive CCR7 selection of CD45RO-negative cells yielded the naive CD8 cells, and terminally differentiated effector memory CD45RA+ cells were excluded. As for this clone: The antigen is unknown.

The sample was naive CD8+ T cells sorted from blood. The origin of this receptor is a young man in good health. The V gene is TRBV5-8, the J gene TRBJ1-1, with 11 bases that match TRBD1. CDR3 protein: CASSTGQGAIGTEAFF. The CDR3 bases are TGTGCCAGCAGCACTGGACAGGGGGCGATCGGCACTGAAGCTTTCTTT.